The T cell receptor beta chain described here comes from a study of post-analysis software for immune sequencing data. TCR beta cDNA libraries included unique molecular identifiers. TCRdb recomputed calls from the PCR reads with MiXCR, one row per CDR3 protein. Here the sample spans hundreds of thousands of distinct CDR3 sequences, about 44% being singletons. The specimen was blood. The clonotype comes from a girl between 5 and 17 years old with multiple sclerosis.

CDR3 loop: CASSSEPGLTYEQYF. In nucleotides, the CDR3 is TGTGCCAGCAGTTCCGAACCGGGGCTAACCTACGAGCAGTACTTC. The rearrangement joins TRBV12-3 or TRBV12-4 to TRBJ2-7; D may correspond to TRBD1 or TRBD2 (5 bases each). Trimming cost V 4 bases and J 2 bases, with 15 bases left between them. The CDR3 is 15 residues long.